These 3 T cell receptor beta chains were sequenced from one sample in a study of blood T cell repertoires in COVID-19. Measured with immunoSEQ multiplex PCR; TCRdb has only the in-frame clones, and not every one. The table shows about 250,000 clones, with roughly four fifths occurring only once. Sequences were obtained from peripheral blood. All receptors come from a man over 45 with active or convalescent COVID-19.

This rearrangement joins TRBV24-1 to TRBJ2-1; D is uncertain. This CDR3 contains 14 residues. Germline CDR1 and CDR2: KGHDR and SFDVKD. V lost 4 bases, J lost 9 bases, and 15 bases lay in between. CDR3 coding DNA: TGTGCCACCAGTGACCGATATGGATCAGGTGAGCAGTTCTTC. This gives the protein CATSDRYGSGEQFF.

The CDR3 DNA follows: TGTGCCAGCAGCGTAGGGCTAGCGGGCTGGAGCTCCTACGAGCAGTACTTC. It yields the protein CASSVGLAGWSSYEQYF. This sequence joins TRBV9 and TRBJ2-7; 8 bases align to TRBD2. From germline, CDR1 is SGDLS and CDR2 YYNGEE. V was pared by 0 bases and J by 0 bases, with 8 bases of the junction left unmatched. This CDR3 region has 17 residues.

The genes are TRBV29-1 and TRBJ2-7; 10 bases line up with TRBD1. Unmatched junction bases numbered 10, after V lost 6 bases and J lost 2 bases. The CDR3 totals 15 residues. In germline, CDR1 is SQVTM, CDR2 ANQGSEA. This CDR3 is CSVATGTGATYEQYF. CDR3 DNA sequence: TGCAGCGTCGCCACTGGGACAGGGGCCACCTACGAGCAGTACTTC.